The 7 T cell receptor beta chains below all came from one sample that was sequenced in a study of PD-1 blockade in mismatch repair-deficient tumors. TCRdb's copy holds only in-frame clones and misses some; the assay was immunoSEQ multiplex PCR. The table shows roughly 120,000 clones, with approximately 91% occurring only once. The sample in question was peripheral blood, obtained 72 weeks after starting pembrolizumab. The origin of the receptors is an adult with mismatch repair-deficient cancer.

The chain carries TRBV29-1 and TRBJ2-7; 12 bases fit TRBD1. Germline trimming cut 2 bases from V and 3 bases from J; bases unmatched to any gene: 5. The CDR3 has 15 amino acids. Per the germline V gene, CDR1 is SQVTM and CDR2 is ANQGSEA. CDR3 residues: CSVESGTGGRYEQYF. DNA for the CDR3: TGCAGCGTTGAATCTGGGACAGGGGGCCGCTACGAGCAGTACTTC.

The chain combines TRBV10-2 with TRBJ2-2; unclear D gene. Germline loops: CDR1 WSHSY, CDR2 SAAADI. V gave up 2 bases and J gave up 6 bases, with 10 bases separating them. The CDR3 is 14 amino acids. CDR3 bases: TGCGCCAGCAGTGAGGGGCCTAGGGCCGGGGAGCTGTTTTTT. As protein: CASSEGPRAGELFF.

The chain combines TRBV9 with TRBJ2-3; no clear D gene. Per the germline V gene, CDR1 is SGDLS and CDR2 is YYNGEE. The CDR3 contains 14 residues. Trimming pared 1 base from V and 0 bases from J, leaving 6 bases between. DNA for the CDR3: TGTGCCAGCAGCGTATTGAGAAGCACAGATACGCAGTATTTT. Amino acids: CASSVLRSTDTQYF. The whole variable domain, remainder taken from reference TRBV9 and TRBJ2-3, is DSGVTQTPKHLITATGQRVTLRCSPRSGDLSVYWYQQSLDQGLQFLIQYYNGEERAKGNILERFSAQQFPDLHSELNLSSLELGDSALYFCASSVLRSTDTQYFGPGTRLTVL.

This clone has only one observation. This chain uses TRBV28 with TRBJ2-7; 8 bases match TRBD2. The CDR3 spans 14 residues. The ends lost 4 bases at V and 4 bases at J; junction bases unmatched: 6. Germline V gives CDR1 MDHEN, CDR2 SYDVKM. CDR3 residues: CASSSRSGSYEQYF. DNA of the CDR3: TGTGCCAGCAGTTCCCGAAGCGGGAGTTACGAGCAGTACTTC.

This sequence joins TRBV7-6 and TRBJ2-2; D gene uncertain. The CDR3 is made up of 13 amino acids. V lost 8 bases and J lost 3, with 10 bases in between. The germline V gene encodes CDR1 SGHVS and CDR2 FNYEAQ. As DNA, the CDR3 is TGTGCCAGCTCAGACGGTTACACCGGGGAGCTGTTTTTT. Its translation: CASSDGYTGELFF.

This clone showed up many times. The chain combines TRBV4-3 with TRBJ2-1, with TRBD1 matching over 10 bases. The CDR3 is made up of 15 amino acids. V trimming: 1 base; J trimming: 3 bases; junction bases outside the gene matches: 0. CDR1 and CDR2 from the germline V gene are LGHNA and YSLEER. The CDR3 protein is CASSQGTGGYNEQFF. CDR3 DNA: TGCGCCAGCAGCCAAGGGACAGGGGGCTACAATGAGCAGTTCTTC.

In nucleotides, the CDR3 is TGTGCCAGCAGCTTAGACGGGAGCTCCTACAATGAGCAGTTCTTC. It codes for CASSLDGSSYNEQFF. J is TRBJ2-1 and V is TRBV7-9, with a weak D call TRBD2 (6 bases). The CDR3 consists of 15 residues. With 1 base removed from V and 0 bases from J, the gap between germline ends came to 7 bases. From germline, CDR1 is SEHNR and CDR2 FQNEAQ (reference sequence).